Each of the 30 T cell receptor beta chains below was sequenced from the same sample in a study of OX40 agonist ivuxolimab in advanced cancers. Generated by immunoSEQ multiplex PCR, the TCRdb table keeps only in-frame clones and is missing some. The table records 50,000 to 65,000 clones, 85% to 90% of them present only once. Source: CD4+ or CD8+ T cells sorted from blood, taken in a trial of the OX40 agonist ivuxolimab. The receptors were sampled from an adult with an advanced solid tumor such as melanoma, head and neck, liver or kidney cancer.

In DNA form, the CDR3 reads TGTGCCAGTAGTCCAAGGACAGGGGCCGGGGAGCTGTTTTTT. As protein: CASSPRTGAGELFF. The rearrangement links TRBV19 to TRBJ2-2, with 9 bases that match TRBD1. J lost 6 bases, V lost 5 bases, and 4 bases had no gene match. This CDR3 comprises 14 residues. Germline V CDR1 and CDR2: LNHDA, SQIVND (reference sequence).

The rearrangement uses TRBV5-1 and TRBJ2-2; D perhaps matches TRBD1 (5 bases). Looked up from germline, CDR1 is SGHRS and CDR2 is YFSETQ. The CDR3 length is 16 residues. V lost 0 bases and J lost 4, with 13 bases in between. The CDR3 DNA sequence: TGCGCCAGCAGCTTGGTATTAGGGGTATCCACCGGGGAGCTGTTTTTT. Translating it yields CASSLVLGVSTGELFF. Based on the CDR3 plus reference TRBV5-1 and TRBJ2-2, the full variable domain is KAGVTQTPRYLIKTRGQQVTLSCSPISGHRSVSWYQQTPGQGLQFLFEYFSETQRNKGNFPGRFSGRQFSNSRSEMNVSTLELGDSALYLCASSLVLGVSTGELFFGEGSRLTVL.

V gene TRBV14 combines with J gene TRBJ1-1; D is perhaps TRBD1 (5 bases). CDR3 length: 16 amino acids. Trimming pared 0 bases from V and 1 base from J, leaving 12 bases between. The V gene's germline CDR1 is SGHDN and CDR2 FVKESK. The DNA for the CDR3 is TGTGCCAGCAGCCAAGATAGTGGGGCGCAGAACACTGAAGCTTTCTTT. It translates to CASSQDSGAQNTEAFF.

This clone was seen a single time. V gene TRBV5-1 combines with J gene TRBJ2-3; 7 bases are a match to TRBD2. V gave up 4 bases and J gave up 2 bases; unmatched junction bases: 13. This CDR3 is built from 17 residues. CDR1 SGHRS and CDR2 YFSETQ come from the germline V gene. The CDR3 loop is CASSPSPSGSYTDTQYF. The DNA for the CDR3 is TGCGCCAGCAGCCCTAGCCCTAGCGGCTCCTACACAGATACGCAGTATTTT.

The chain employs TRBV7-9 and TRBJ1-2; D is undetermined. V lost 5 bases and J 3 bases, leaving 16 bases between the germline ends. Germline V gene lookup returns CDR1 SEHNR and CDR2 FQNEAQ (reference sequence). The CDR3 is made up of 15 amino acids. The CDR3 DNA follows: TGTGCCAGCAGCCCAGGCACCGGCCGATACTATGGCTACACCTTC. It specifies CASSPGTGRYYGYTF.

The chain combines TRBV11-2 with TRBJ1-3; D is unresolved. The CDR3 has 15 residues. The V gene's germline CDR1 is SGHAT and CDR2 FQNNGV. Trimming took 5 bases from V and 0 from J, leaving 11 bases between them. The CDR3 coding sequence is TGTGCCAGCAGCCATTTCACCACCTCTGGAAACACCATATATTTT. This gives the protein CASSHFTTSGNTIYF. The full variable domain, its missing parts supplied by reference TRBV11-2 and TRBJ1-3, is EAGVAQSPRYKIIEKRQSVAFWCNPISGHATLYWYQQILGQGPKLLIQFQNNGVVDDSQLPKDRFSAERLKGVDSTLKIQPAKLEDSAVYLCASSHFTTSGNTIYFGEGSWLTVV.

The genes are TRBV7-9 and TRBJ1-4; TRBD1 matches 9 bases. V gave up 4 bases and J gave up 6 bases; unmatched junction bases: 9. CDR1 and CDR2 (germline): SEHNR, FQNEAQ (reference sequence). The CDR3 has 16 residues. The CDR3 DNA is TGTGCCAGCAGCTCAAGGAGGGGGGACAGGGATGAAAAACTGTTTTTT. Protein sequence: CASSSRRGDRDEKLFF.

The chain couples TRBV30 to TRBJ1-5; no reliable D call. Between the trimmed V and J ends, which lost 1 base and 4 bases, there was a span of 14 bases. The CDR3 is 15 amino acids. Germline-derived CDR1 and CDR2 are GTSNPN and SVGIG (reference sequence). As DNA, the CDR3 is TGTGCCTGGAGTGCCCGGGCCGGACCAAATCAGCCCCAGCATTTT. Translation gives CAWSARAGPNQPQHF.

This clone was detected only a few times. J is TRBJ1-6 and V is TRBV2; TRBD1 is a possible D gene (5 bases). The V end was cut by 3 bases, the J end by 2 bases, with 5 bases between. Germline loops: CDR1 SNHLY, CDR2 FYNNEI. This CDR3 has 14 amino acids. CDR3 region: CASSDRAYNSPLHF. Here the CDR3 DNA reads TGTGCCAGCAGTGACAGGGCCTATAATTCACCCCTCCACTTT.

This rearrangement joins TRBV6-1 to TRBJ1-1; D not resolved. In germline, CDR1 is MNHNS, CDR2 SASEGT. V was pared by 2 bases and J by 5 bases, with 12 bases between. The length of the CDR3 is 14 residues. This CDR3 reads CASSEITGRTEAFF. In DNA, the CDR3 is TGTGCCAGCAGTGAAATAACGGGGAGGACTGAAGCTTTCTTT.

The chain joins TRBV7-9 to TRBJ1-6; the match to TRBD1 covers 8 bases. V was pared by 1 base and J by 10 bases, with 9 bases of the junction left unmatched. The CDR3 sequence is 16 residues long. Germline assignment: CDR1 SEHNR and CDR2 FQNEAQ (reference sequence). The CDR3 DNA reads as TGTGCCAGCAGCTTAGGCAGGGGGCTAATCGACTCACCCCTCCACTTT. Translating it yields CASSLGRGLIDSPLHF.

This chain connects TRBV5-4 to TRBJ1-6; D is uncertain. Germline V gene data show CDR1 as SGHNT and CDR2 as YYREEE (reference sequence). V lost 6 bases and J lost 0, with 13 bases in between. The CDR3 has 16 amino acids. The CDR3 DNA reads as TGTGCCAGCAACACTGGACTGAACTCCTATAATTCACCCCTCCACTTT. Protein sequence: CASNTGLNSYNSPLHF. Full variable domain (remainder filled in from reference TRBV5-4 and TRBJ1-6): ETGVTQSPTHLIKTRGQQVTLRCSSQSGHNTVSWYQQALGQGPQFIFQYYREEENGRGNFPPRFSGLQFPNYSSELNVNALELDDSALYLCASNTGLNSYNSPLHFGNGTRLTVT.

V is TRBV28 and J is TRBJ1-5; 9 nucleotides match TRBD1. V lost 6 bases, J lost 2 bases, and 5 bases stayed unmatched. CDR3 length equals 15 residues. Germline V gene sequence: CDR1 MDHEN, CDR2 SYDVKM. CDR3 sequence: CASRRTGGGNQPQHF. The CDR3 nucleotides are TGTGCCAGCAGACGTACAGGGGGCGGCAATCAGCCCCAGCATTTT. Supplemented by reference TRBV28 and TRBJ1-5, the full variable domain reads DVKVTQSSRYLVKRTGEKVFLECVQDMDHENMFWYRQDPGLGLRLIYFSYDVKMKEKGDIPEGYSVSREKKERFSLILESASTNQTSMYLCASRRTGGGNQPQHFGDGTRLSIL.

As for this clone: Different DNA sequences within this sample yield the same CDR3. The CDR3 loop reads CASSEGRNQPQHF. The CDR3 coding sequence is TGTGCCAGCAGTGAAGGGAGAAATCAGCCCCAGCATTTT. The chain combines TRBV2 with TRBJ1-5; D is ambiguous. The CDR3 loop spans 13 amino acids. In germline, CDR1 is SNHLY, CDR2 FYNNEI. The V end lost 1 base, the J end lost 4 bases, and 5 bases lay between the germline ends.

The CDR3 is CASSQGPNYEQYF. Written as DNA, the CDR3 is TGTGCCAGCAGCCAAGGACCTAACTACGAGCAGTACTTC. This chain connects TRBV14 to TRBJ2-7; D is unresolved. The CDR3 covers 13 residues. Germline values: CDR1 SGHDN, CDR2 FVKESK. Deletions cut 1 base from V and 3 bases from J, with 7 bases between.

This clone was counted a single time. The chain combines TRBV30 with TRBJ1-2; D unresolved. Trimming left V 4 bases short and J 4 bases short, with 19 bases between. The CDR3 contains 15 residues. Germline V CDR1 and CDR2: GTSNPN, SVGIG (reference sequence). The CDR3 region has the DNA TGTGCCTGGATTAGCCAAGGAGGGAAGATCTATGGCTACACCTTC. As protein: CAWISQGGKIYGYTF.

The V call is TRBV7-9, the J call TRBJ1-4; 7 nucleotides line up with TRBD1. The germline CDR1 and CDR2 sequences are SEHNR and FQNEAQ (reference sequence). There are 15 residues in the CDR3. Trimming at V came to 0 bases and at J to 8 bases, leaving 6 bases not matched to a gene. CDR3 loop: CASSLAAGGEEKLFF. CDR3 bases: TGTGCCAGCAGCTTAGCTGCAGGGGGTGAGGAAAAACTGTTTTTT.

V usage is TRBV2 and J usage is TRBJ1-5; 7 bases align to TRBD1. The CDR3 runs 14 residues. CDR1 and CDR2 (germline): SNHLY, FYNNEI. V lost 6 bases and J lost 7; bases outside the gene matches: 9. The CDR3, as DNA: TGTGCCAGCAGGGGGACAGCTCCAAGACAGCCCCAGCATTTT. It encodes CASRGTAPRQPQHF. Together with reference TRBV2 and TRBJ1-5, the CDR3 gives the full variable domain: EPEVTQTPSHQVTQMGQEVILRCVPISNHLYFYWYRQILGQKVEFLVSFYNNEISEKSEIFDDQFSVERPDGSNFTLKIRSTKLEDSAMYFCASRGTAPRQPQHFGDGTRLSIL.

This clone is judged medium-sized. This sequence joins TRBV30 and TRBJ2-3, with 7 bases matching TRBD1. J was trimmed by 6 bases and V by 7 bases; bases with no gene match: 13. This CDR3 has 14 amino acids. Germline CDR1 reads GTSNPN; CDR2 reads SVGIG (reference sequence). CDR3 sequence: CASDPTGVSDTQYF. CDR3 in DNA: TGTGCCTCCGACCCTACAGGGGTATCGGATACGCAGTATTTT.

This clone was counted a single time. This chain uses TRBV6-6 with TRBJ2-6, with D uncertain. The ends were cut back, 0 bases at V and 10 bases at J, with 4 bases in the middle. Germline V lookup: CDR1 MNHNY, CDR2 SVGAGI (reference sequence). This CDR3 contains 12 residues. The CDR3 spells CASSYSRNVLTF. The CDR3 DNA reads as TGTGCCAGCAGTTACTCCCGGAACGTCCTGACTTTC.

The rearrangement joins TRBV5-4 to TRBJ2-2; D might be TRBD1 or TRBD2, each matching 5 bases. The V end lost 2 bases, the J end lost 3 bases, and 17 bases lay between the germline ends. The CDR3 loop spans 17 amino acids. CDR1 and CDR2 (germline): SGHNT, YYREEE (reference sequence). The CDR3 bases are TGTGCCAGCAGCTTACCCGGGGCCCAACGGGACACCGGGGAGCTGTTTTTT. This translates into CASSLPGAQRDTGELFF.

V gene TRBV6-6 combines with J gene TRBJ1-2, with 8 bases aligning to TRBD1. Losses at the gene ends were 4 bases for V and 4 bases for J; bases not matched to a gene: 5. Germline-derived CDR1 and CDR2 are MNHNY and SVGAGI (reference sequence). The CDR3 is 14 amino acids. As DNA, the CDR3 is TGTGCCAGCAGTTTTGACAGGGGATCCTATGGCTACACCTTC. Protein product: CASSFDRGSYGYTF.

The chain has TRBV5-6 and TRBJ1-5; D ambiguous. With 4 bases removed from V and 4 bases from J, the gap between germline ends came to 18 bases. CDR1 is SGHDT, CDR2 YYEEEE, per germline. This CDR3 has 16 residues. CDR3 in amino acids: CASSLRTNRRNQPQHF. CDR3 nucleotides: TGTGCCAGCAGCCTGCGAACAAACCGAAGGAATCAGCCCCAGCATTTT.

The chain has TRBV6-5 and TRBJ2-1; TRBD1 might be the D (5 bases). The CDR3 covers 13 residues. Trimming pared 7 bases from V and 5 bases from J, leaving 12 bases between. Per germline, CDR1 MNHEY and CDR2 SVGAGI. The CDR3 DNA reads as TGTGCCAGCACCCAGGGTAACCACAATGAGCAGTTCTTC. Translation: CASTQGNHNEQFF.

This chain joins TRBV21-1 and TRBJ2-3; the table names TRBD1, a call not compared with the DNA. TRBV21-1 is labeled a pseudogene. This CDR3 spans 11 amino acids. Here the CDR3 DNA reads TGTGCCAGACCCCGGGACAGGGTGAAGTATTTT. It is translated as CARPRDRVKYF.

This clone has more than one count but fewer than ten. The chain uses TRBV11-2 and TRBJ1-3, with D possibly being TRBD1 (6 bases). Germline V gene sequence: CDR1 SGHAT, CDR2 FQNNGV. CDR3 length: 15 amino acids. Trimming left V 3 bases short and J 2 bases short, with 11 bases between. The CDR3: CASSLLWTAGNTIYF. CDR3 bases: TGTGCCAGCAGCTTGCTGTGGACAGCTGGAAACACCATATATTTT.

The V and J genes are TRBV27 and TRBJ1-4; weak D call: TRBD1 (6 bases). Germline V gene lookup returns CDR1 MNHEY and CDR2 SMNVEV (reference sequence). CDR3 length equals 14 residues. The germline V and J ends were trimmed by 3 bases and 5 bases, with 10 bases remaining between them. The CDR3 bases are TGTGCCAGCAGTTTGGGGCAGGGGAATGAAAAACTGTTTTTT. It is translated as CASSLGQGNEKLFF.

V gene TRBV28 combines with J gene TRBJ1-4, with D possibly TRBD1 on 5 matching bases. This CDR3 spans 13 amino acids. Germline lookup yields CDR1 MDHEN and CDR2 SYDVKM. V lost 7 bases and J 8 bases, leaving 14 bases between the germline ends. The CDR3 DNA sequence: TGTGCCAGCATCCAGGGATCGAACGAAAAACTGTTTTTT. The encoded protein is CASIQGSNEKLFF.

The rearrangement uses TRBV7-9 and TRBJ2-2; 10 bases align to TRBD2. Germline values: CDR1 SEHNR, CDR2 FQNEAQ (reference sequence). This CDR3 is 15 amino acids long. Unmatched junction bases numbered 6, after V lost 5 bases and J lost 6 bases. The CDR3 nucleotides read TGTGCCAGCAGCGAGAGCGGGAGGGCCCCCGGGGAGCTGTTTTTT. It codes for CASSESGRAPGELFF.

The gene calls are TRBV19 and TRBJ1-2; D not resolved. This CDR3 comprises 13 residues. Trimming pared 6 bases from V and 0 bases from J, leaving 8 bases between. Germline CDR1 and CDR2: LNHDA and SQIVND (reference sequence). CDR3 DNA sequence: TGTGCCAGTAGGCCAGATACTAACTATGGCTACACCTTC. Translating gives CASRPDTNYGYTF.